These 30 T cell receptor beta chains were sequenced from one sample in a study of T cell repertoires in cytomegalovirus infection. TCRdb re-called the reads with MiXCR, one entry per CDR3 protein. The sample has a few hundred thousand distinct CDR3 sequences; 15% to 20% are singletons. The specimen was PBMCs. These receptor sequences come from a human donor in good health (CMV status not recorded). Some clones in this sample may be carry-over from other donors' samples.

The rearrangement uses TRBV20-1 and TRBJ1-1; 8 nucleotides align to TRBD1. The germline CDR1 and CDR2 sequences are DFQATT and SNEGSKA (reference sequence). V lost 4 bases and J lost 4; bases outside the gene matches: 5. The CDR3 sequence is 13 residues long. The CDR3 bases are TGCAGTGCTACGCCAGGGGGCCGCACTGAAGCTTTCTTT. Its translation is CSATPGGRTEAFF.

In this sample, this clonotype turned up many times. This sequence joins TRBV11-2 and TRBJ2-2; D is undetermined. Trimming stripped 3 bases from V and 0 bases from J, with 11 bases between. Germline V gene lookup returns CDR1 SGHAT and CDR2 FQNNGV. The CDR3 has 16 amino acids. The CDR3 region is CASSFRGSTNTGELFF. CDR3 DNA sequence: TGTGCCAGCAGCTTCCGAGGTTCCACGAACACCGGGGAGCTGTTTTTT.

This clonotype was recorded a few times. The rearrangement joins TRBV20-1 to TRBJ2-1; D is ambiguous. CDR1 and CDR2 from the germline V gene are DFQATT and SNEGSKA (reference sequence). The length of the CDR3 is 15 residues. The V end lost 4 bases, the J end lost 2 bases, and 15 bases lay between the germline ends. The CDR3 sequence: CSATPWQLAYNEQFF. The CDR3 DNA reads TGCAGTGCTACCCCCTGGCAGCTTGCCTACAATGAGCAGTTCTTC.

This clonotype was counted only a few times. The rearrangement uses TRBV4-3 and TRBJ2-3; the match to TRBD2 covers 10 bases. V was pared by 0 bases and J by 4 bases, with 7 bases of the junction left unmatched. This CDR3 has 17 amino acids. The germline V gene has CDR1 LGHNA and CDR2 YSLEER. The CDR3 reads CASSQDLAGALSDTQYF. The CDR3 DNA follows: TGCGCCAGCAGCCAAGACCTAGCGGGGGCCCTATCAGATACGCAGTATTTT.

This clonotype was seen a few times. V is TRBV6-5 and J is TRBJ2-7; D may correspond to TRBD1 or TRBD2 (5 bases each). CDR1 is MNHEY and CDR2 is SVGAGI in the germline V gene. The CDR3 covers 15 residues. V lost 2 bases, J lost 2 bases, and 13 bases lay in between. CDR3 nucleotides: TGTGCCAGCAGTTACCGGGACGAAGGCACCTACGAGCAGTACTTC. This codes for CASSYRDEGTYEQYF.

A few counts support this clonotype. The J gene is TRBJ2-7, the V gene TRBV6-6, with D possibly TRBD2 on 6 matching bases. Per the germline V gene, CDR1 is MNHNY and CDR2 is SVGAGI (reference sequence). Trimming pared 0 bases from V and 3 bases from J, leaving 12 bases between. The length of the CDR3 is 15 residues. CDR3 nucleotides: TGTGCCAGCAGTTACTCGGAGGGAACTGGCTACGAGCAGTACTTC. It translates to CASSYSEGTGYEQYF.

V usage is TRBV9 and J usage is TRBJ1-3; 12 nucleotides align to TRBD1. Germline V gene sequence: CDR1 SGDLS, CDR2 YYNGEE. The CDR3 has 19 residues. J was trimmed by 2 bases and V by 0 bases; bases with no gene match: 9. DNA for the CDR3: TGTGCCAGCAGCGTAGGTCCCGGGACAGGGGGCTTAACTGGAAACACCATATATTTT. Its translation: CASSVGPGTGGLTGNTIYF.

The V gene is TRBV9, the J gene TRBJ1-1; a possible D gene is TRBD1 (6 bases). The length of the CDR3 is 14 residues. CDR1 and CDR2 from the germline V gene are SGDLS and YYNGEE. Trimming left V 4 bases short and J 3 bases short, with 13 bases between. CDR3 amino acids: CASSPRTDYTEAFF. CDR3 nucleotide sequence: TGTGCCAGCAGCCCCCGGACAGACTACACTGAAGCTTTCTTT.

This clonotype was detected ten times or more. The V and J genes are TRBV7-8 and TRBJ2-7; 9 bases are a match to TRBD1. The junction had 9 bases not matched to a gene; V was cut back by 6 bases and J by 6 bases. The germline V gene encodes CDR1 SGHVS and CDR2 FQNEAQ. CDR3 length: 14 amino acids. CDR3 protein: CASSSWDRASEQYF. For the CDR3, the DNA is TGTGCCAGCAGTTCTTGGGACAGGGCAAGCGAGCAGTACTTC.

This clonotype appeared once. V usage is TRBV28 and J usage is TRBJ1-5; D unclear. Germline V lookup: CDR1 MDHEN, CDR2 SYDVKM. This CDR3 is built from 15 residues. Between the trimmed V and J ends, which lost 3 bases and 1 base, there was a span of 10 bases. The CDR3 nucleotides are TGTGCCAGCAGTTTGTTACAGACAAGCAATCAGCCCCAGCATTTT. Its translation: CASSLLQTSNQPQHF.

This chain's CDR3 is CSARDLRGTGNTIYF. CDR3 in DNA: TGCAGTGCTAGAGATTTACGGGGCACTGGAAACACCATATATTTT. The rearrangement links TRBV20-1 to TRBJ1-3; D is perhaps TRBD1 (5 bases). This CDR3 contains 15 residues. V lost 0 bases and J lost 2, with 11 bases in between. The germline V gene encodes CDR1 DFQATT and CDR2 SNEGSKA (reference sequence).

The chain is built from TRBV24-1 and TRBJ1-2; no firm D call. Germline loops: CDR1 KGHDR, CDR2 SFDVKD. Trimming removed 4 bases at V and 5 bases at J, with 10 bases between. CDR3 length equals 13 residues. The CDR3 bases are TGTGCCACCAGTGACATGGACTATTATGGCTACACCTTC. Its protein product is CATSDMDYYGYTF.

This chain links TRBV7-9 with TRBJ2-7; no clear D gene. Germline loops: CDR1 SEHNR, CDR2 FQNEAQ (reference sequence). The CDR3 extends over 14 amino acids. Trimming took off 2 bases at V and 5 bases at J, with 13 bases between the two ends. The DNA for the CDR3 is TGTGCCAGCAGCTTACTCATCGGGTCCCACGAGCAGTACTTC. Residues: CASSLLIGSHEQYF.

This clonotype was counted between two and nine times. CDR3 loop: CASSQEEGLVSDTGELFF. DNA for the CDR3: TGTGCCAGCAGCCAAGAAGAGGGACTCGTGAGCGACACCGGGGAGCTGTTTTTT. V is TRBV4-2 and J is TRBJ2-2; a weak D match, TRBD2 (6 bases). The CDR3 has 18 residues. V shed 0 bases and J shed 3 bases, with 17 bases lying between them. Germline-derived CDR1 and CDR2 are LGHNA and YNFKEQ.

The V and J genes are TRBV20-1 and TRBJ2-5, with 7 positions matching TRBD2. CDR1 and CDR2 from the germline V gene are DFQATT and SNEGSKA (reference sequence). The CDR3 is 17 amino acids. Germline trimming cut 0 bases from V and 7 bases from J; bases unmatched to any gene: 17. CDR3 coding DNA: TGCAGTGCTAGAGATTTCCAGCGGGGCCTAACCGGAGGGACCCAGTACTTC. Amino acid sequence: CSARDFQRGLTGGTQYF.

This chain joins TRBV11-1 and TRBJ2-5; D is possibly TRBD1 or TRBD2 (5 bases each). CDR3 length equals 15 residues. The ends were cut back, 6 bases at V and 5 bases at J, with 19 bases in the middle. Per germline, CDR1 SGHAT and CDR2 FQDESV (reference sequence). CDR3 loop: CASRQSGSRRETQYF. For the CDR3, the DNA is TGTGCCAGCAGGCAATCAGGGTCGCGGAGGGAGACCCAGTACTTC.

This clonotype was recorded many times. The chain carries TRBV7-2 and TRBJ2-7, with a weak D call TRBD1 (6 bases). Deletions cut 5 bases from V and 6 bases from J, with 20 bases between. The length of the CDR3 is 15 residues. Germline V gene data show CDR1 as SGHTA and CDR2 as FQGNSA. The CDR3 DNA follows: TGTGCCAGCAGCAATACCCGACAGGCTGGCAGCGAGCAGTACTTC. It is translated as CASSNTRQAGSEQYF.

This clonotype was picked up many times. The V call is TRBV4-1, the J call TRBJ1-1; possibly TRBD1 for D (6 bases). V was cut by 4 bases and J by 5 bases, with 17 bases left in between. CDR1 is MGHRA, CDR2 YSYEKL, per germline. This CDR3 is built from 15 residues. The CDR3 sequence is CASSRRDIDWTEAFF. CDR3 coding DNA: TGCGCCAGCAGCCGCCGGGACATTGATTGGACTGAAGCTTTCTTT.

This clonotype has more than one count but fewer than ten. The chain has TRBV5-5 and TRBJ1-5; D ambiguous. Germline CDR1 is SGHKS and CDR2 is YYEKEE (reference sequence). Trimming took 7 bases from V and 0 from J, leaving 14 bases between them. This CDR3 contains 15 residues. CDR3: CASRRDEISNQPQHF. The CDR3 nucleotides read TGTGCCAGCCGACGAGACGAAATTAGCAATCAGCCCCAGCATTTT.

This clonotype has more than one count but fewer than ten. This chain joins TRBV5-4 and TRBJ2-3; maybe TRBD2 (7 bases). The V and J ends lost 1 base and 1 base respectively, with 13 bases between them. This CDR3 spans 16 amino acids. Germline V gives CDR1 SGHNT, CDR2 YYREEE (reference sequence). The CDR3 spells CASSLKQGGGTDTQYF. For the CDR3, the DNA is TGTGCCAGCAGCTTGAAACAGGGAGGGGGCACAGATACGCAGTATTTT. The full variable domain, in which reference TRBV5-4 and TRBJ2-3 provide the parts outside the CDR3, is ETGVTQSPTHLIKTRGQQVTLRCSSQSGHNTVSWYQQALGQGPQFIFQYYREEENGRGNFPPRFSGLQFPNYSSELNVNALELDDSALYLCASSLKQGGGTDTQYFGPGTRLTVL.

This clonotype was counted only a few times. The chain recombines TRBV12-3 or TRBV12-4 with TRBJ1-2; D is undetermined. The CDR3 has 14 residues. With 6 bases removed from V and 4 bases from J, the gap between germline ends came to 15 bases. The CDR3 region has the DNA TGTGCCAGCAGCTGGGCCCAGTCCCTCTATGGCTACACCTTC. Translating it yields CASSWAQSLYGYTF.

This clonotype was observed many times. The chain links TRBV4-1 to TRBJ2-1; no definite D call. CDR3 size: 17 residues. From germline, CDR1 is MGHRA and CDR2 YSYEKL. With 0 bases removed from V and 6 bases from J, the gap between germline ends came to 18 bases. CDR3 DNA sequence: TGCGCCAGCAGCCAAGATGTGCTTCTAGTAGGGCCCAATGAGCAGTTCTTC. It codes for CASSQDVLLVGPNEQFF.

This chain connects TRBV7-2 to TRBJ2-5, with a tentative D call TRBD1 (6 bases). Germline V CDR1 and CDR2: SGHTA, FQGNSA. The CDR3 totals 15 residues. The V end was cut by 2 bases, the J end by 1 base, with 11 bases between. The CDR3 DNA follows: TGTGCCAGCAGCTTACCTCCAGGGGCCCAAGAGACCCAGTACTTC. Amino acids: CASSLPPGAQETQYF.

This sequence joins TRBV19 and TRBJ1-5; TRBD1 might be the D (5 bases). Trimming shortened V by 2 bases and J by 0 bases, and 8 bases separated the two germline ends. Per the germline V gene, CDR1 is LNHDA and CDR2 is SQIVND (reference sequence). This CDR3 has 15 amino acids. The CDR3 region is CASSIRGNSNQPQHF. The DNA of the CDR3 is TGTGCCAGTAGTATAAGGGGTAATAGCAATCAGCCCCAGCATTTT.

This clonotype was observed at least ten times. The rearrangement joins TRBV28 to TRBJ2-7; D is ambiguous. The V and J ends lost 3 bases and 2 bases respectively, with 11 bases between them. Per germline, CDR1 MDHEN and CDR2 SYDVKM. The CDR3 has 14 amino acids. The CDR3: CASSLQVPPYEQYF. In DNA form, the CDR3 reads TGTGCCAGCAGTTTGCAGGTGCCCCCCTACGAGCAGTACTTC. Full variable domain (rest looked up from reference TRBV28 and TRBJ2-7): DVKVTQSSRYLVKRTGEKVFLECVQDMDHENMFWYRQDPGLGLRLIYFSYDVKMKEKGDIPEGYSVSREKKERFSLILESASTNQTSMYLCASSLQVPPYEQYFGPGTRLTVT.

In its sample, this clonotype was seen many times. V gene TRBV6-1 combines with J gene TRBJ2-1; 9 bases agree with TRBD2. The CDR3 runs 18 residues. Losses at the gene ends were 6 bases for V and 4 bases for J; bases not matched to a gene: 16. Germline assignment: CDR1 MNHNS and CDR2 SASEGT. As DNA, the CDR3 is TGTGCCAGCAGGTTAGGAGGGACTAGCCCATTCCAATACAATGAGCAGTTCTTC. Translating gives CASRLGGTSPFQYNEQFF.

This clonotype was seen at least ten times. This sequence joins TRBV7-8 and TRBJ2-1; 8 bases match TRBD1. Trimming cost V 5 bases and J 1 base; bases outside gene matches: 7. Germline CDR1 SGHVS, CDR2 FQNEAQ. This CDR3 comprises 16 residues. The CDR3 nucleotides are TGTGCCAGCAGCGTAGGCCAGGGGGCATCCTACAATGAGCAGTTCTTC. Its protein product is CASSVGQGASYNEQFF.

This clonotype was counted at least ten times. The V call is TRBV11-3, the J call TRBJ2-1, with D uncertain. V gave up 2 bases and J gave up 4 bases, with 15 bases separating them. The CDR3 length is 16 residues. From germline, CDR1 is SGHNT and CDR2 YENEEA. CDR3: CASSLLGSVSYNEQFF. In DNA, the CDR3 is TGTGCCAGCAGCTTACTAGGGTCTGTCTCTTACAATGAGCAGTTCTTC.

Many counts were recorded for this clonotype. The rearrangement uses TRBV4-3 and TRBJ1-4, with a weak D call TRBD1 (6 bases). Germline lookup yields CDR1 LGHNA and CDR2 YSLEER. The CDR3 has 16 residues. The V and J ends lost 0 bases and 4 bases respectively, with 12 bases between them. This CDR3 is CASSQDWTEFNEKLFF. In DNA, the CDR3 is TGCGCCAGCAGCCAAGATTGGACAGAATTTAATGAAAAACTGTTTTTT.

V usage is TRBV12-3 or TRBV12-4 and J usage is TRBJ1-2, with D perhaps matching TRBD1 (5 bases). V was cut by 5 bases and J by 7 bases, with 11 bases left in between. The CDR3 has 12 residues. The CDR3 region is CASSLGGTGYTF. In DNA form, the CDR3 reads TGTGCCAGCAGTCTGGGGGGGACTGGCTACACCTTC.